This T cell receptor (beta chain) was profiled in a study of shared clonotypes between healthy human individuals. Germline lookup yields CDR1 MGHDK and CDR2 SYGVNS. The CDR3 sequence is 13 residues long. J gave up 9 bases and V 4 bases, and 5 bases lay outside the gene matches. Here immunoSEQ multiplex PCR was the method, and the copy in TCRdb shows in-frame clones only, minus some. The data show over a million clones, about three quarters seen once. The receptor's source is a man between 18 and 35 years old in good health. The V call is TRBV25-1, the J call TRBJ2-1; TRBD1 matches at 8 bases. The sample consisted of memory CD4+ T cells sorted from blood. The sample's subset: CD45RA-negative fraction. This CDR3 is CASSVTGGREQFF. CDR3 DNA: TGTGCCAGCAGTGTTACAGGGGGACGTGAGCAGTTCTTC. The variable domain in full, with the rest retrieved from reference TRBV25-1 and TRBJ2-1, is EADIYQTPRYLVIGTGKKITLECSQTMGHDKMYWYQQDPGMELHLIHYSYGVNSTEKGDLSSESTVSRIRTEHFPLTLESARPSHTSQYLCASSVTGGREQFFGPGTRLTVL.